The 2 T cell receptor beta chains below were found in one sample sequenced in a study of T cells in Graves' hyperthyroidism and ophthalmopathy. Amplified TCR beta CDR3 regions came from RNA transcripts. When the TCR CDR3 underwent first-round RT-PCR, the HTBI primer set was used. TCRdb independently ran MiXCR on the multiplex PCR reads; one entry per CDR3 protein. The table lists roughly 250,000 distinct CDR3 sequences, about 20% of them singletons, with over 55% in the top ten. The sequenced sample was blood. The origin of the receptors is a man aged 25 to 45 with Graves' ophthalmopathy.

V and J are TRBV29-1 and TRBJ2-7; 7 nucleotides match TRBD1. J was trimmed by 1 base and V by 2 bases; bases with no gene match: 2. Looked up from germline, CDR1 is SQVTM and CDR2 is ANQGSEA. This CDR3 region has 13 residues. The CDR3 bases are TGCAGCGTTGAATGGGACAGATCCTACGAGCAGTACTTC. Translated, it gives CSVEWDRSYEQYF.

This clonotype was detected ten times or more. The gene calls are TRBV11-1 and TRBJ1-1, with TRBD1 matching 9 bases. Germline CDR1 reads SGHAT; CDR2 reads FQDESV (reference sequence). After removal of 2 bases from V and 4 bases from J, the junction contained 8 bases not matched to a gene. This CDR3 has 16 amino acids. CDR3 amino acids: CASSLPPGQGRTEAFF. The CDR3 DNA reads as TGTGCCAGCAGCTTACCGCCGGGACAGGGTCGCACTGAAGCTTTCTTT.